Below, 10 T cell receptor beta chains from the same sample are listed, as sequenced in a study of T cells in localized non-small cell lung cancer. Assay used: immunoSEQ multiplex PCR; TCRdb lists only in-frame clones, some missing. Counted here are tens of thousands of clones, 80% to 90% occurring once; the ten biggest clones make up about 5.4%. Sequences were derived from peripheral blood mononuclear cells, sampled before any cancer treatment. The receptors stem from a male donor older than 55 with stage II lung adenocarcinoma.

The rearrangement joins TRBV5-5 to TRBJ2-3, with D possibly matching TRBD1 (6 bases). CDR3 length: 14 amino acids. V gave up 0 bases and J gave up 6 bases, with 11 bases separating them. From germline, CDR1 is SGHKS and CDR2 YYEKEE (reference sequence). The CDR3 DNA is TGTGCCAGCAGCTTGGGACAGGTCAGGGATACGCAGTATTTT. It yields the protein CASSLGQVRDTQYF.

This chain links TRBV7-3 with TRBJ1-6; 10 bases fit TRBD1. The V gene end was trimmed by 0 bases and the J gene end by 7 bases; junction bases not matched to a gene: 3. Germline V gene data show CDR1 as SGHTA and CDR2 as FQGTGA. The CDR3 is made up of 16 amino acids. CDR3 coding DNA: TGTGCCAGCAGCTTAACGGGACAGGGGTGGAATTCACCCCTCCACTTT. Its translation: CASSLTGQGWNSPLHF.

This chain uses TRBV2 with TRBJ2-2; D is perhaps TRBD1 or TRBD2 (6 bases each). This CDR3 comprises 14 residues. CDR1 and CDR2 from the germline V gene are SNHLY and FYNNEI. V lost 6 bases and J 10 bases, leaving 18 bases between the germline ends. The CDR3 loop reads CASRGGQSISELFF. The CDR3 DNA is TGTGCCAGCAGGGGAGGACAGTCCATTTCGGAGCTGTTTTTT.

The chain recombines TRBV9 with TRBJ2-3; 9 nucleotides align to TRBD2. Losses at the gene ends were 2 bases for V and 4 bases for J; bases not matched to a gene: 2. This CDR3 contains 14 residues. Germline V gene lookup returns CDR1 SGDLS and CDR2 YYNGEE. CDR3 protein: CASSVSGSSDTQYF. The CDR3 nucleotides read TGTGCCAGCAGCGTTAGCGGGAGTTCAGATACGCAGTATTTT. Full variable domain (rest looked up from reference TRBV9 and TRBJ2-3): DSGVTQTPKHLITATGQRVTLRCSPRSGDLSVYWYQQSLDQGLQFLIQYYNGEERAKGNILERFSAQQFPDLHSELNLSSLELGDSALYFCASSVSGSSDTQYFGPGTRLTVL.

Relative to its sample, this clone is medium-sized (0.01 to 0.1%). This chain joins TRBV18 and TRBJ2-2, with D hard to call. The CDR3 loop spans 11 amino acids. V gave up 5 bases and J gave up 5 bases, with 3 bases separating them. CDR1 KGHSH and CDR2 LQKENI come from the germline V gene. The CDR3 sequence is CASSATGELFF. The CDR3 DNA follows: TGTGCCAGCTCAGCGACCGGGGAGCTGTTTTTT.

CDR3 loop: CASSQRGGVNEKLFF. Written as DNA, the CDR3 is TGTGCCAGCAGCCAGAGGGGGGGGGTTAATGAAAAACTGTTTTTT. The gene calls are TRBV11-2 and TRBJ1-4, with D maybe TRBD1 (6 bases). V was clipped by 5 bases and J by 4 bases, with 14 bases between them. The CDR3 sequence is 15 residues long. The germline V gene encodes CDR1 SGHAT and CDR2 FQNNGV.

This rearrangement joins TRBV6-5 to TRBJ1-3; no firm D call. Trimming pared 6 bases from V and 0 bases from J, leaving 12 bases between. Germline CDR1 is MNHEY and CDR2 is SVGAGI. The CDR3 runs to 15 residues. This chain's CDR3 is CASRVDGYSGNTIYF. CDR3 coding DNA: TGTGCCAGCAGAGTCGACGGATACTCTGGAAACACCATATATTTT.

The chain carries TRBV7-6 and TRBJ1-4; D not resolved. V lost 2 bases, J lost 3 bases, and 7 bases lay in between. The V gene's germline CDR1 is SGHVS and CDR2 FNYEAQ. The CDR3 contains 14 residues. The chain's CDR3 is CASSLRSANEKLFF. Written as DNA, the CDR3 is TGTGCCAGCAGCTTACGGTCGGCTAATGAAAAACTGTTTTTT.

This rearrangement joins TRBV9 to TRBJ2-2, with D maybe TRBD1 (6 bases). Germline V gene data show CDR1 as SGDLS and CDR2 as YYNGEE. V lost 4 bases to trimming and J lost 4 bases, with 14 bases between them. The CDR3 consists of 15 residues. The chain's CDR3 is CASSPQDRGTGELFF. The CDR3, as DNA: TGTGCCAGCAGCCCCCAGGACAGAGGCACCGGGGAGCTGTTTTTT.

This clone is categorized as medium-sized (0.01 to 0.1%). The V gene is TRBV7-2, the J gene TRBJ2-1; unclear D gene. Trimming removed 0 bases from V and 9 bases from J, with 9 bases in between. CDR3 length equals 13 residues. CDR1 and CDR2 (germline): SGHTA, FQGNSA. CDR3 region: CASSLAQVGEQFF. DNA of the CDR3: TGTGCCAGCAGCTTAGCGCAGGTCGGTGAGCAGTTCTTC.